The T cell receptor (beta chain) under discussion was sequenced for a study of shared clonotypes between healthy human individuals. This clone was found once. Germline assignment: CDR1 LNHDA and CDR2 SQIVND (reference sequence). V lost 5 bases and J lost 0, with 7 bases in between. This CDR3 comprises 13 residues. Sequencing used immunoSEQ multiplex PCR; TCRdb keeps in-frame clones, though not all of them. The sample lists approximately 2,000,000 clones; around 90% were seen once. V usage is TRBV19 and J usage is TRBJ1-1; D not certain. This receptor was identified in a man younger than 30 in good health. Some clones in this sample may be carry-over from other donors' samples. Material: naive CD4+ T cells from PBMCs. Subset noted: CD45RA+ positively selected. The CDR3: CASSVGMNTEAFF. CDR3 nucleotides: TGTGCCAGTAGTGTCGGGATGAACACTGAAGCTTTCTTT.